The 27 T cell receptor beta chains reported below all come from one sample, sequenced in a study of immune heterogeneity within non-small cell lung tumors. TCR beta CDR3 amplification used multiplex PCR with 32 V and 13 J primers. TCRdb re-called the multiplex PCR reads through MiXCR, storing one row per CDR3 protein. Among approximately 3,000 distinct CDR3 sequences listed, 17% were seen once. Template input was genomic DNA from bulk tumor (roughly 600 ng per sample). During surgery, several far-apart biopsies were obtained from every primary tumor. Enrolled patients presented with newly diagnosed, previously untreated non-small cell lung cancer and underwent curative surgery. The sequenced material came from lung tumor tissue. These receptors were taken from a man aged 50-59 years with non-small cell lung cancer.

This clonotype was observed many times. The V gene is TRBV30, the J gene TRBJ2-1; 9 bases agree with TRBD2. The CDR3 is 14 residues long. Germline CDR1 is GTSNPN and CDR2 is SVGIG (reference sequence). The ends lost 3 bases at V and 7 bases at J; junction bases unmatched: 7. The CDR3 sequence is CAWRRGRARNEQFF. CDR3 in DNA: TGTGCCTGGAGACGCGGGAGGGCGCGGAATGAGCAGTTCTTC.

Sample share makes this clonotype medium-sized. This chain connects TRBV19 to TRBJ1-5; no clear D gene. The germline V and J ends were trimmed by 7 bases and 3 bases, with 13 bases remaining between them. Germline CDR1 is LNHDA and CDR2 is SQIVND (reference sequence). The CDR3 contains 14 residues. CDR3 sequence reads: CASTPWGNNQPQHF. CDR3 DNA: TGTGCCAGTACCCCTTGGGGAAACAATCAGCCCCAGCATTTT.

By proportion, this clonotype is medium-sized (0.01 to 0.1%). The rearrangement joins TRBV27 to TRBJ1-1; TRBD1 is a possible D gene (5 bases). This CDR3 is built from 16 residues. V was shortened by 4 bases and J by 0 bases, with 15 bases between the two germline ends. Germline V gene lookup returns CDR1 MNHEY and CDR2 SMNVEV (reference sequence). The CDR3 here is CASSSFRHRMNTEAFF. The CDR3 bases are TGTGCCAGCAGTTCCTTCCGGCACAGGATGAACACTGAAGCTTTCTTT.

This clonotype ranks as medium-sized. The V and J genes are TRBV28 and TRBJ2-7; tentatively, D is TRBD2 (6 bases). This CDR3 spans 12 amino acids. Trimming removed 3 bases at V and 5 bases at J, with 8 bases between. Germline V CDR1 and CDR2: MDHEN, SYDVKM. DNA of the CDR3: TGTGCCAGCAGTTTGGAGGGGCACGAGCAGTACTTC. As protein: CASSLEGHEQYF.

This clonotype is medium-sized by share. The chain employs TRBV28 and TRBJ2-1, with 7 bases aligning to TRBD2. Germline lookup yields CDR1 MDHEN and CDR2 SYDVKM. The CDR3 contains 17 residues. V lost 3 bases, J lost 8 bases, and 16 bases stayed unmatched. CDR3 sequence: CASSLTQRRLAIYEQFF. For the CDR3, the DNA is TGTGCCAGCAGTTTGACCCAGAGAAGACTAGCTATCTATGAGCAGTTCTTC. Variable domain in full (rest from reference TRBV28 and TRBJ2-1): DVKVTQSSRYLVKRTGEKVFLECVQDMDHENMFWYRQDPGLGLRLIYFSYDVKMKEKGDIPEGYSVSREKKERFSLILESASTNQTSMYLCASSLTQRRLAIYEQFFGPGTRLTVL.

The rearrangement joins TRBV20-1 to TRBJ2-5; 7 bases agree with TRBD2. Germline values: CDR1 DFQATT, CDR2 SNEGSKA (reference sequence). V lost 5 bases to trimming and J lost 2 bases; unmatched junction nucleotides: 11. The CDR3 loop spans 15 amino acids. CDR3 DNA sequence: TGCAGTGCTTCCACCCGAGCGGGATCGCAAGAGACCCAGTACTTC. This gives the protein CSASTRAGSQETQYF.

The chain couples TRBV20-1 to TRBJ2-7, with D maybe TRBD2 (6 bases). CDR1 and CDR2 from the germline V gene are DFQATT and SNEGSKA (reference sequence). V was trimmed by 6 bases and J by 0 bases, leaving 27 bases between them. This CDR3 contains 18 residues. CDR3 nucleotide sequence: TGCAGTGCCGAGAATAAGGCCCTTTTGGGGGGTATCTCCTACGAGCAGTACTTC. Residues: CSAENKALLGGISYEQYF.

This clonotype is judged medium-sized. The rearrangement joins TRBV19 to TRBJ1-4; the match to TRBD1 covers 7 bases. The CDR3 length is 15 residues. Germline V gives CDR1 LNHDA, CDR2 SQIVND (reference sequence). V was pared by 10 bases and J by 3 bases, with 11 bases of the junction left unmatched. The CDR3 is CATSRGGSANEKLFF. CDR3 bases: TGTGCCACTAGCCGAGGGGGCTCGGCTAATGAAAAACTGTTTTTT.

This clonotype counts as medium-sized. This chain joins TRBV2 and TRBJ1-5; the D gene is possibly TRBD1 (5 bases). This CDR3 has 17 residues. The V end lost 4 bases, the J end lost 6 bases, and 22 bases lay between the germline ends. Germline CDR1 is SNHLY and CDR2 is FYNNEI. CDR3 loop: CASSGREALVGSQPQHF. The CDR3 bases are TGTGCCAGCAGTGGCAGGGAGGCATTGGTCGGGAGTCAGCCCCAGCATTTT.

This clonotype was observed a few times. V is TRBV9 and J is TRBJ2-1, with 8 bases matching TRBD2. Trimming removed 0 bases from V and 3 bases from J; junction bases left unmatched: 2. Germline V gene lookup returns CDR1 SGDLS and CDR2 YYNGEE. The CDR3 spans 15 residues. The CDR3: CASSVELAVYNEQFF. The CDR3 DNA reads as TGTGCCAGCAGCGTAGAACTAGCGGTCTACAATGAGCAGTTCTTC.

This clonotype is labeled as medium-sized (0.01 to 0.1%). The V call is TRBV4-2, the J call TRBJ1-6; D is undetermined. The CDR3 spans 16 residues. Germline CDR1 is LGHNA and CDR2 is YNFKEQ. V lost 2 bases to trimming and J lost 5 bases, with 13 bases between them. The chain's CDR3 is CASSQSRGVDNSPLHF. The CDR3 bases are TGTGCCAGCAGCCAATCTCGGGGAGTGGATAATTCACCCCTCCACTTT.

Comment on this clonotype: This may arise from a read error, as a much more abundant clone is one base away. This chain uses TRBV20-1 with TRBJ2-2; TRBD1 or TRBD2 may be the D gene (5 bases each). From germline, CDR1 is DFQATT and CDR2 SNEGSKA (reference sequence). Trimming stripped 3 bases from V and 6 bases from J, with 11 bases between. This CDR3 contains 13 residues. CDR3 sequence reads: CSASARDAGELFF. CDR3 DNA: TGCAGTGCTAGTGCCAGGGACGCCGGGGAGCTGTTTTTT.

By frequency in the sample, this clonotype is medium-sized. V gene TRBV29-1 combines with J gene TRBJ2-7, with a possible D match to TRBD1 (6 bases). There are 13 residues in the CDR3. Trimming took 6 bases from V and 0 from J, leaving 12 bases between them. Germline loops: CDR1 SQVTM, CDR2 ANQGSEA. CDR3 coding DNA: TGCAGCGTGGAGACAGGAAGCTCCTACGAGCAGTACTTC. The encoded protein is CSVETGSSYEQYF.

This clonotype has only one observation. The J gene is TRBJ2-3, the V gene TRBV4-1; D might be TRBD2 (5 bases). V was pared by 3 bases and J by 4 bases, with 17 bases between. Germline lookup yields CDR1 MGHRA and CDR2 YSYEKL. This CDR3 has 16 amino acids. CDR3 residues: CASSQAPSTSADTQYF. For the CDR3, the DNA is TGCGCCAGCAGCCAGGCTCCTAGCACTAGTGCAGATACGCAGTATTTT.

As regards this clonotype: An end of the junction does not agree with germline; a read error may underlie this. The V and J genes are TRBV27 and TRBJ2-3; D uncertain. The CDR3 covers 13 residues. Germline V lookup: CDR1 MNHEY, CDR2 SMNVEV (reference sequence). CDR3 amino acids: CASSPFGTDTQCF. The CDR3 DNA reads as TGTGCCAGCAGTCCCTTCGGCACAGATACGCAGTGTTTT.

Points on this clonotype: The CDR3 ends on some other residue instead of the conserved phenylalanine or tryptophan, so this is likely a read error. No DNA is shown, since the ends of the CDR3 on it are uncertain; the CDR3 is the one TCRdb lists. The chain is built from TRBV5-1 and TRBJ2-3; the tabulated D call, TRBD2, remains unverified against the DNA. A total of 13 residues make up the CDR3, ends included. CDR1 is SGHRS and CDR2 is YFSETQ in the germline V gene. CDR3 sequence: CASSLDIEQYFGP.

The CDR3 is CASSLVQQETQYF. In DNA, the CDR3 is TGTGCCAGCAGTTTAGTACAGCAAGAGACCCAGTACTTC. This rearrangement joins TRBV12-3 or TRBV12-4 to TRBJ2-5; D gene uncertain. Trimming took 1 base from V and 2 from J, leaving 5 bases between them. The CDR3 length is 13 residues.

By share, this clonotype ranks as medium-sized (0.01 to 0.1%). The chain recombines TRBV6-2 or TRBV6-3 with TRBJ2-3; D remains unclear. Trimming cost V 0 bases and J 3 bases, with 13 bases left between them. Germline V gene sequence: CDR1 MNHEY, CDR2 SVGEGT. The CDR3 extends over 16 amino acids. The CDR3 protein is CASSYSSLPGTDTQYF. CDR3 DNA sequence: TGTGCCAGCAGTTACTCTTCCCTTCCTGGGACAGATACGCAGTATTTT.

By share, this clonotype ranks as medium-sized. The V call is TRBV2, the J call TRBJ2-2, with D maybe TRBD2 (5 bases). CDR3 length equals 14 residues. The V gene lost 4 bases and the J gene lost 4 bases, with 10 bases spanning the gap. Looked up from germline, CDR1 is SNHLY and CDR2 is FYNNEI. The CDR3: CASSGEHGTGELFF. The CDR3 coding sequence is TGTGCCAGCAGTGGGGAGCATGGCACCGGGGAGCTGTTTTTT.

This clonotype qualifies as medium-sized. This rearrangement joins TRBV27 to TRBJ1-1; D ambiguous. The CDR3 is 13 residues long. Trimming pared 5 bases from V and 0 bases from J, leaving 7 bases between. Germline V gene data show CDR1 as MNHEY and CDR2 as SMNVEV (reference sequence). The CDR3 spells CASSLQMNTEAFF. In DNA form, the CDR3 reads TGTGCCAGCAGTCTTCAGATGAACACTGAAGCTTTCTTT.

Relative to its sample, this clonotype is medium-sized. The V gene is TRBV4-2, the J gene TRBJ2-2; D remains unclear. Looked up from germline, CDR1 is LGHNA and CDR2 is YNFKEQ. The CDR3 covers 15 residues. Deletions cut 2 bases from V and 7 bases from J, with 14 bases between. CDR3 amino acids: CASSQKADGNGELFF. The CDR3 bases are TGTGCCAGCAGCCAAAAAGCCGATGGTAACGGGGAGCTGTTTTTT.

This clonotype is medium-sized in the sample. The CDR3 DNA reads as TGTGCCAGCAGTCCCAGCCACAGCGTAGATACGCAGTATTTT. It encodes CASSPSHSVDTQYF. The V and J genes are TRBV28 and TRBJ2-3; D gene unclear. This CDR3 has 14 amino acids. Trimming took 5 bases from V and 5 from J, leaving 14 bases between them. Per germline, CDR1 MDHEN and CDR2 SYDVKM.

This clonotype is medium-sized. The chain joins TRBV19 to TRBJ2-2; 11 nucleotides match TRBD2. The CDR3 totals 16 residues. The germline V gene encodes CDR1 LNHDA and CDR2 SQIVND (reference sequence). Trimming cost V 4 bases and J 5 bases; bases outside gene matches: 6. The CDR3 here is CASSKLAGVNTGELFF. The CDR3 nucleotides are TGTGCCAGTAGTAAACTAGCGGGAGTAAATACCGGGGAGCTGTTTTTT.

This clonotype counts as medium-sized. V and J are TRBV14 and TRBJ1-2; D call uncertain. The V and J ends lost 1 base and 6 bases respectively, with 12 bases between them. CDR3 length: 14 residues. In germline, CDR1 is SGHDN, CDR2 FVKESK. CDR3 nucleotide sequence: TGTGCCAGCAGCCAAGGCTGGGGAGGGCATGGCTACACCTTC. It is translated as CASSQGWGGHGYTF. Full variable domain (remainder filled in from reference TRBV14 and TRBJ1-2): EAGVTQFPSHSVIEKGQTVTLRCDPISGHDNLYWYRRVMGKEIKFLLHFVKESKQDESGMPNNRFLAERTGGTYSTLKVQPAELEDSGVYFCASSQGWGGHGYTFGSGTRLTVV.

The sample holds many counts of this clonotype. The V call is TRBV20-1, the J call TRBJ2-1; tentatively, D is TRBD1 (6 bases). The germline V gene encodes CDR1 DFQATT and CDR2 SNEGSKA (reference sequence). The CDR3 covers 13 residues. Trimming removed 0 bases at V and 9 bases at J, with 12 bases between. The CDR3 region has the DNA TGCAGTGCTAGAGATTGGGACATCGGTGAGCAGTTCTTC. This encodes CSARDWDIGEQFF.

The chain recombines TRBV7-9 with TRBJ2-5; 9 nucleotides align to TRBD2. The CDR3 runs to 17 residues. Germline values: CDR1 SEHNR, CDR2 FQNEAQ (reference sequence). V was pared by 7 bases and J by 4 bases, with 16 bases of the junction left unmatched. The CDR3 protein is CASNRFRGGRAGETQYF. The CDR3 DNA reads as TGTGCCAGCAACCGCTTCAGGGGCGGGAGGGCCGGAGAGACCCAGTACTTC.

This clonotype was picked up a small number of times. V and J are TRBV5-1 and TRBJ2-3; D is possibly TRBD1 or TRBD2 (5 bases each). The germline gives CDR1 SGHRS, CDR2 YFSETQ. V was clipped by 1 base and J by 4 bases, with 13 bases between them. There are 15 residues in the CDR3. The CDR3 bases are TGCGCCAGCAGCTTGCGCCAGGGAGCCGCAGATACGCAGTATTTT. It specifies CASSLRQGAADTQYF.